This T cell receptor (beta chain) was recorded in a study of T-cell reconstitution after alpha-beta-depleted transplantation in children. Preparation of the TCRbeta library was carried out with unique molecular identifiers. TCRdb independently ran MiXCR on the PCR reads; one entry per CDR3 protein. The sample lists about 120,000 distinct CDR3 sequences, approximately 22% occurring once. This clonotype was observed a handful of times. Its matching antigen is unknown. The V end was cut by 3 bases, the J end by 4 bases, with 8 bases between. The CDR3 loop spans 12 amino acids. Germline V lookup: CDR1 SQVTM, CDR2 ANQGSEA. Study-wide points: From newly produced T cells came most of the T-cell counts and diversity one year after transplant. Expanded graft clones, several hundred of them, were reportedly the source of alpha-beta T cells about two months after transplant. High day-60 TCRbeta diversity in some patients came from surviving recipient T cells and thymic progenitors.

Sequencing used PBMCs, mostly from graft donor cells, obtained 180 days after TCRalphabeta/CD19-depleted stem cell transplant. This TCR was sampled from a male patient aged 2 to 10 who had a stem cell transplant for chronic granulomatous disease, so the T cells may come from the graft donor. This rearrangement joins TRBV29-1 to TRBJ2-3, with D tentatively TRBD1 (5 bases). The CDR3 sequence is CSVDGAADTQYF. Here the CDR3 DNA reads TGCAGCGTTGATGGGGCAGCAGATACGCAGTATTTT.